One and the same sample provided the 3 T cell receptor beta chains below, sequenced in a study of T cells in Graves' hyperthyroidism and ophthalmopathy. Template material for amplifying TCR beta CDR3 regions consisted of RNA transcripts. First-round RT-PCR of the TCR CDR3 relied on the HTBI primer set. TCRdb redid the calling of the multiplex PCR reads with MiXCR, one entry per CDR3 protein. The sample contains hundreds of thousands of distinct CDR3 sequences, roughly 15% of which appear only once. Material: blood. The receptors derive from a woman between 18 and 29 years old with Graves' hyperthyroidism.

This clonotype was seen ten or more times. The V gene is TRBV7-2, the J gene TRBJ1-1; 10 bases line up with TRBD1. Germline V CDR1 and CDR2: SGHTA, FQGNSA. The J segment lost 4 bases and the V segment lost 0 bases, leaving 2 bases of the junction unmatched. CDR3 length: 15 residues. The CDR3 reads CASSLAWTGGTEAFF. Here the CDR3 DNA reads TGTGCCAGCAGCTTAGCATGGACAGGGGGCACTGAAGCTTTCTTT.

This clonotype has ten or more counts. This rearrangement joins TRBV27 to TRBJ2-7, with D tentatively TRBD2 (5 bases). Germline-derived CDR1 and CDR2 are MNHEY and SMNVEV (reference sequence). Trimming removed 3 bases at V and 5 bases at J, with 14 bases between. The CDR3 runs 14 residues. Here the CDR3 reads CASSFSPGSHEQYF. CDR3 nucleotides: TGTGCCAGCAGTTTCAGCCCGGGATCCCACGAGCAGTACTTC.

This clonotype came up a few times. No conserved phenylalanine or tryptophan is present at the end of the CDR3, so a read error is the likely explanation. This sequence joins TRBV6-2 or TRBV6-3 and TRBJ2-7; D is perhaps TRBD1 (6 bases). There are 13 residues in the CDR3. V lost 6 bases, J lost 3 bases, and 12 bases lay in between. The germline CDR1 and CDR2 sequences are MNHEY and SVGEGT. CDR3 in amino acids: CASSTGSLYEQYS. For the CDR3, the DNA is TGTGCCAGCAGCACAGGGTCCCTCTACGAGCAGTACTCC.